The 5 T cell receptor beta chains below come from one sample, sequenced in a study of spatial heterogeneity in lung cancer. TCRdb passed the 5' RACE reads through MiXCR, listing each CDR3 protein once. The data show about 5,000 distinct CDR3 sequences, around 4% seen once. Time point denoted: sample taken at primary tumor resection. Sequenced material: normal lung tissue next to the tumor, taken at surgery. These receptor sequences come from a male donor with early-stage non-small cell lung cancer.

This clonotype showed up many times. The chain employs TRBV12-3 or TRBV12-4 and TRBJ1-1; D unresolved. V was clipped by 5 bases and J by 4 bases, with 11 bases between them. This CDR3 comprises 13 residues. The CDR3 region has the DNA TGTGCCAGCAGTCGCGGGTGGGTCACTGAAGCTTTCTTT. The encoded protein is CASSRGWVTEAFF.

On this clonotype: A much larger clone lies a single base off, so this may be a read error. This chain uses TRBV5-1 with TRBJ2-5; D is unresolved. Germline CDR1 and CDR2: SGHRS and YFSETQ. V lost 4 bases and J 1 base, leaving 11 bases between the germline ends. This CDR3 contains 14 residues. The CDR3 DNA reads TGCGCCAGCAGCGGCGGACCGAGCCAAGAGACCCAGTACTTC. Its protein product is CASSGGPSQETQYF.

By share, this clonotype counts as medium-sized. V is TRBV27 and J is TRBJ2-5; 7 bases map to TRBD1. Per germline, CDR1 MNHEY and CDR2 SMNVEV (reference sequence). The V and J ends lost 7 bases and 5 bases, in that order; junction bases with no gene match: 13. This CDR3 has 15 amino acids. Here the CDR3 reads CASTPSFRGGETQYF. The CDR3 region has the DNA TGTGCCAGCACACCCTCATTCCGAGGGGGCGAGACCCAGTACTTC.

By frequency in the sample, this clonotype is medium-sized. This sequence joins TRBV12-3 or TRBV12-4 and TRBJ2-2, with 7 bases matching TRBD2. The CDR3 has 15 amino acids. The V segment lost 3 bases and the J segment 0 bases; nucleotides outside the gene matches: 1. The chain's CDR3 is CASSFSGANTGELFF. The CDR3 nucleotides are TGTGCCAGCAGTTTCAGCGGGGCGAACACCGGGGAGCTGTTTTTT.

By sample share, this clonotype is medium-sized (0.01 to 0.1%). The chain combines TRBV29-1 with TRBJ1-1; the match to TRBD1 covers 7 bases. Per the germline V gene, CDR1 is SQVTM and CDR2 is ANQGSEA. CDR3 length equals 13 residues. J gave up 4 bases and V 6 bases, and 8 bases lay outside the gene matches. Written as DNA, the CDR3 is TGCAGCGTGGGGGGACAGACTTCCACTGAAGCTTTCTTT. The encoded protein is CSVGGQTSTEAFF.